The TCR beta chain under discussion was sequenced for a study of T cell clonality in common variable immunodeficiency. General observations from the study: In common variable immunodeficiency, TCR beta chains reportedly carried fewer deletions and N-nucleotide insertions.

Control and CVID samples contributed equal amounts of genomic DNA. Using immunoSEQ multiplex PCR, the repertoire was profiled, and TCRdb retains in-frame clones only, with some absent. Observed in the sample are over 30,000 clones, none of them singletons. The CVID group had 15 females and 25 to 30 males, mean age 40. This CDR3 is built from 14 residues. Trimming removed 8 bases at V and 2 bases at J, with 19 bases between. Germline-derived CDR1 and CDR2 are GTSNPN and SVGIG (reference sequence). A word on this clone: The antigen remains undetermined. The sequenced fragment ends 3 residues before the CDR3 boundary, so the rest is inferred from the germline J gene.

Sequenced sample: peripheral blood mononuclear cells. The rearrangement uses TRBV30 and TRBJ2-7; D not certain. This TCR derives from a human donor with common variable immunodeficiency. The CDR3 loop is CASSIGTGTYEQYF. The DNA read from the CDR3 is TGTGCCAGTAGTATAGGAACGGGTACCTACGAG.